Listed below are T cell receptor beta chains from one sample, sequenced in a study of shared clonotypes between healthy human individuals. Profiled with immunoSEQ multiplex PCR; TCRdb holds only in-frame clones, not every one. The sample has some 2,000,000 clones; over 85% are singletons. Input material: naive CD4+ T cells sorted from blood. Receptor source: a man aged 18 to 30 in good health. Each CDR3 is given with its conserved first and last residue. The D gene is left open where the match is weak. Clone size, where shown, is once, few, many, or a class for clones that have expanded.

TRBJ1-1 | . | . | TRBV30 | CASDGFMNTEAFF | TGTGCCTCAGACGGATTCATGAACACTGAAGCTTTCTTT
TRBJ1-2 | . | once | TRBV5-4 | CASSSYVYGYTF | TGTGCCAGCAGCTCGTACGTCTATGGCTACACCTTC
TRBJ2-3 | TRBD2 | . | TRBV11-3 | CASSLARGGAGDTQYF | TGTGCCAGCAGCTTAGCCCGCGGGGGGGCAGGAGATACGCAGTATTTT
TRBJ1-1 | . | . | TRBV2 | CASSEYGGVNTEAFF | TGTGCCAGCAGTGAATATGGTGGAGTGAACACTGAAGCTTTCTTT
TRBJ1-2 | . | . | TRBV19 | CASAPGHFNYGYTF | TGTGCCAGTGCCCCCGGGCATTTTAACTATGGCTACACCTTC
TRBJ2-7 | TRBD1 | . | TRBV5-6 | CASSLGSGQGYEQYF | TGTGCCAGCAGCTTGGGTTCGGGACAGGGATACGAGCAGTACTTC
TRBJ1-6 | . | . | TRBV9 | CASSTRGYNSPLHF | TGTGCCAGCAGCACCAGGGGCTATAATTCACCCCTCCACTTT
TRBJ1-3 | . | . | TRBV27 | CASSLGGAGNTIYF | TGTGCCAGCAGTTTGGGAGGGGCTGGAAACACCATATATTTT
TRBJ2-7 | . | . | TRBV5-1 | CASSTDNSYEQYF | TGCGCCAGCTCGACGGACAACTCCTACGAGCAGTACTTC
TRBJ2-7 | TRBD1 | . | TRBV29-1 | CSVEESGQGYEQYF | TGCAGCGTTGAAGAATCGGGACAGGGTTACGAGCAGTACTTC
TRBJ2-1 | TRBD2 | . | TRBV10-1 | CASSEASGSPYNEQFF | TGCGCCAGCAGTGAGGCTAGCGGGAGCCCGTACAATGAGCAGTTCTTC
TRBJ2-7 | TRBD2 | . | TRBV5-4 | CASSVTGTSGTYEQYF | TGTGCCAGCAGCGTAACCGGGACTAGCGGAACCTACGAGCAGTACTTC
TRBJ1-2 | TRBD1 | . | TRBV28 | CASSSGQGGTYGYTF | TGTGCCAGCAGTTCAGGCCAAGGGGGCACCTATGGCTACACCTTC
TRBJ1-4 | TRBD1 | . | TRBV10-2 | CASRTGNEKLFF | TGCGCCAGTCGGACAGGAAATGAAAAACTGTTTTTT
TRBJ2-7 | TRBD2 | . | TRBV6-5 | CASRGLAGGYEQYF | TGTGCCAGCAGGGGACTAGCGGGAGGCTACGAGCAGTACTTC
TRBJ2-2 | . | . | TRBV6-5 | CASSIRNTGELFF | TGTGCCAGCAGTATCAGGAACACCGGGGAGCTGTTTTTT
TRBJ2-7 | . | . | TRBV28 | CASRAGTAVVEQYF | TGTGCCAGCAGGGCCGGGACGGCCGTTGTCGAGCAGTACTTC
TRBJ1-5 | TRBD1 | . | TRBV18 | CASSPEGQTQPQHF | TGTGCCAGCTCACCAGAGGGACAGACCCAGCCCCAGCATTTT
TRBJ2-1 | TRBD2 | . | TRBV5-1 | CASSLAGTRAYNEQFF | TGCGCCAGCAGCTTGGCCGGGACTAGGGCCTACAATGAGCAGTTCTTC
TRBJ1-2 | TRBD1 | . | TRBV11-3 | CASSLVRGQGGGYTF | TGTGCCAGCAGCTTAGTCCGTGGACAGGGTGGTGGCTACACCTTC
TRBJ2-7 | TRBD1 | . | TRBV7-9 | CASSSSGTGGIFSFHEQYF | TGTGCCAGCAGCTCTTCCGGGACAGGGGGCATCTTTTCTTTTCACGAGCAGTACTTC
TRBJ1-6 | . | . | TRBV2 | CARQREGNSPLHF | TGTGCCAGACAACGGGAAGGTAATTCACCCCTCCACTTT
TRBJ1-2 | . | . | TRBV2 | CASKEAGLYGYTF | TGTGCCAGCAAAGAAGCAGGACTCTATGGCTACACCTTC
TRBJ1-6 | . | . | TRBV5-6 | CASATNAYNSPLHF | TGTGCCAGCGCAACGAATGCTTATAATTCACCCCTCCACTTT
TRBJ2-7 | . | few | TRBV5-1 | CASSLQGSYEQYF | TGCGCCAGCAGCTTGCAGGGTTCCTACGAGCAGTACTTC
TRBJ2-1 | . | . | TRBV10-3 | CAISESFRVSGLLSSYNEQFF | TGTGCCATCAGTGAGTCGTTTAGGGTCAGCGGCCTATTAAGCTCCTACAATGAGCAGTTCTTC
TRBJ1-4 | . | . | TRBV19 | CASSPGGHSVEKLFF | TGTGCCAGTAGTCCGGGGGGGCACAGCGTCGAGAAACTGTTTTTT